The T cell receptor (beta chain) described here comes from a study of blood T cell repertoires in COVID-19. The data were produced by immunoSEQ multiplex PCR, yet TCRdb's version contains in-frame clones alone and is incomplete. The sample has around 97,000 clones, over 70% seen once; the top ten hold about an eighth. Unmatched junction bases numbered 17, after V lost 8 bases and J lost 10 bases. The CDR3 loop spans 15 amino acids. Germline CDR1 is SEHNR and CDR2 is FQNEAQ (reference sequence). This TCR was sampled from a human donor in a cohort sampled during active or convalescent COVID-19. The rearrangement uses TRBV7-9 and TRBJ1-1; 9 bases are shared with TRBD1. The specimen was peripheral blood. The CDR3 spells CASGNSDRGYLSAFF. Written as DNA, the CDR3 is TGTGCCAGCGGCAACTCCGACAGGGGGTATCTATCAGCTTTCTTT.